This T cell receptor (beta chain) was identified in a study of lymphopenia after photon versus proton radiotherapy. This CDR3 has 12 amino acids. Looked up from germline, CDR1 is MNHEY and CDR2 is SVGAGI. Trimming cost V 0 bases and J 8 bases, with 7 bases left between them. A remark on this clone: Its antigen remains unidentified.

General observations from the study: Post-nadir diversity loss with photons came from oligoclonal expansion, particularly CD8+ Temra cells.

Sequencing was performed with immunoSEQ multiplex PCR; in TCRdb, only in-frame clones are kept and a portion is missing. Of tens of thousands of clones listed, approximately 93% are singletons. The specimen comprised peripheral blood, sampled from a patient treated with photon-based radiotherapy. This rearrangement joins TRBV6-5 to TRBJ1-1; tentative D call: TRBD1 (5 bases). The receptor comes from a woman aged 45-59 years with cholangiocarcinoma. CDR3 in DNA: TGTGCCAGCAGTTACTCGGCAGGGGAAGCTTTCTTT. Translation gives CASSYSAGEAFF.